A selection of T cell receptor beta chains follows, all from one sample in a study of long-term antiretroviral therapy in people with HIV. TCRdb's table, derived via immunoSEQ multiplex PCR, lists solely in-frame clones and lacks some. The table records tens of thousands of clones, 82% of them present only once. The material was unsorted PBMCs, obtained 0.3 years after starting antiretroviral therapy. The receptors were sampled from a man aged 18 to 29 with HIV. Both conserved end residues are part of each CDR3. D genes are given only for firm matches. Size tells how often a clone was seen (once, few, many) or the class of an expanded clone, and some rows leave it out.

v_call,j_call,cdr3_length,d_call,clone_size,cdr3_aa,cdr3_nt
TRBV27,TRBJ1-5,14,-,-,CASSLVGSNQPQHF,TGTGCCAGCAGTTTAGTAGGGAGCAATCAGCCCCAGCATTTT
TRBV7-9,TRBJ1-6,14,TRBD1,-,CASSLTGGGSPLHF,TGTGCCAGCAGCCTCACAGGGGGCGGTTCACCCCTCCACTTT
TRBV6-5,TRBJ2-5,15,-,-,CASSYSIGAGETQYF,TGTGCCAGCAGTTACTCGATCGGGGCTGGAGAGACCCAGTACTTC
TRBV28,TRBJ1-5,14,-,-,CASTLRGVNQPQHF,TGTGCCAGCACCCTAAGGGGGGTGAATCAGCCCCAGCATTTT
TRBV5-1,TRBJ2-7,13,-,-,CASSLEGAYEQYF,TGCGCCAGCAGCTTAGAGGGGGCCTACGAGCAGTACTTC
TRBV4-3,TRBJ1-4,16,TRBD1,few,CASSQGQGRRNEKLFF,TGCGCCAGCAGCCAGGGACAGGGGCGGCGTAATGAAAAACTGTTTTTT
TRBV7-9,TRBJ2-7,16,-,-,CASSSDSDEWSYEQYF,TGTGCCAGCAGCTCTGACTCGGACGAGTGGTCCTACGAGCAGTACTTC
TRBV13,TRBJ1-2,14,-,-,CASSFSQTNYGYTF,TGTGCCAGCAGCTTCAGCCAGACGAACTATGGCTACACCTTC
TRBV5-1,TRBJ2-1,14,-,-,CASSLGDRYNEQFF,TGCGCCAGCAGCTTGGGGGACCGATACAATGAGCAGTTCTTC
TRBV4-3,TRBJ2-3,16,TRBD2,-,CASSQRLALGGDTQYF,TGCGCCAGCAGCCAACGACTAGCGCTGGGCGGAGATACGCAGTATTTT
TRBV21-1,TRBJ2-7,17,-,-,CASSPQYRQGPPYEQYF,TGTGCCAGCAGCCCCCAGTACCGACAGGGGCCTCCCTACGAGCAGTACTTC
TRBV7-8,TRBJ2-1,16,-,-,CASRSFEGQRYNEQFF,TGTGCCAGCAGGTCATTTGAGGGGCAGAGATACAATGAGCAGTTCTTC
TRBV7-2,TRBJ2-7,11,-,-,CASSLAVEQYF,TGTGCCAGCAGCTTGGCGGTCGAGCAGTACTTC
TRBV7-9,TRBJ2-1,13,TRBD1,-,CASSFAGGNEQFF,TGTGCCAGCAGCTTTGCAGGGGGAAATGAGCAGTTCTTC
TRBV6-6,TRBJ1-5,14,TRBD1,few,CASTWTGPLQPQHF,TGTGCCAGCACCTGGACAGGCCCCTTGCAGCCCCAGCATTTT
TRBV19,TRBJ1-1,17,TRBD1,-,CASSIGTGVLLNTEAFF,TGTGCCAGTAGTATAGGGACAGGGGTTCTACTAAACACTGAAGCTTTCTTT
TRBV13,TRBJ1-5,14,-,-,CASSVTGSNQPQHF,TGTGCCAGCTCGGTGACGGGAAGCAATCAGCCCCAGCATTTT
TRBV29-1,TRBJ2-3,11,-,-,CSVRSTDTQYF,TGCAGCGTTAGATCCACAGATACGCAGTATTTT
TRBV7-9,TRBJ2-2,10,-,few,CASSYGELFF,TGTGCCAGCAGTTACGGGGAGCTGTTTTTT
TRBV7-2,TRBJ2-1,15,TRBD1,-,CASSFLPGTGDEQFF,TGTGCCAGCAGCTTTTTACCCGGGACAGGGGATGAGCAGTTCTTC
TRBV5-4,TRBJ2-2,17,TRBD1,-,CASSSQTGARGTGELFF,TGTGCCAGCAGCTCACAGACAGGGGCGAGGGGCACCGGGGAGCTGTTTTTT
TRBV27,TRBJ1-1,14,TRBD1,-,CASSLAGGYTEAFF,TGTGCCAGCAGTTTGGCAGGGGGCTACACTGAAGCTTTCTTT
TRBV7-9,TRBJ1-4,14,-,-,CASSISATNEKLFF,TGTGCCAGCAGCATATCTGCAACTAATGAAAAACTGTTTTTT
TRBV5-4,TRBJ1-4,16,TRBD1,few,CASSRTGGATNEKLFF,TGTGCCAGCAGCAGGACAGGGGGCGCAACTAATGAAAAACTGTTTTTT
TRBV30,TRBJ1-1,14,TRBD1,-,CAYATGGGFTEAFF,TGTGCCTACGCGACAGGGGGCGGATTCACTGAAGCTTTCTTT
TRBV6-4,TRBJ1-1,14,TRBD1,-,CASSATGEGTEAFF,TGTGCCAGCAGTGCGACAGGGGAAGGCACTGAAGCTTTCTTT
TRBV29-1,TRBJ2-3,11,-,-,CSVIGTDTQYF,TGCAGCGTGATTGGCACAGATACGCAGTATTTT
TRBV30,TRBJ2-1,15,-,-,CAWSLGGRGDNEQFF,TGTGCCTGGAGTCTTGGGGGTCGGGGAGACAATGAGCAGTTCTTC
TRBV6-5,TRBJ1-6,16,-,-,CASSYSFPETNSPLHF,TGTGCCAGCAGTTACTCGTTTCCAGAAACTAATTCACCCCTCCACTTT
TRBV27,TRBJ1-1,13,TRBD1,-,CASSWTGNTEAFF,TGTGCCAGCAGTTGGACAGGGAACACTGAAGCTTTCTTT
TRBV7-9,TRBJ2-2,14,-,-,CASSPPWGSGELFF,TGTGCCAGCAGCCCCCCGTGGGGCTCCGGGGAGCTGTTTTTT
TRBV6-5,TRBJ2-1,14,TRBD2,-,CATEGAGSYNEQFF,TGTGCCACCGAGGGAGCGGGGTCCTACAATGAGCAGTTCTTC
TRBV4-1,TRBJ2-7,14,-,-,CASSQASVLENKYF,TGCGCCAGCAGCCAGGCTTCCGTGCTGGAAAACAAGTACTTC
TRBV10-3,TRBJ2-1,17,-,-,CAISDSSPPFPYNEQFF,TGTGCCATCAGTGATTCTTCCCCGCCTTTCCCCTACAATGAGCAGTTCTTC
TRBV4-1,TRBJ1-2,13,-,-,CASSQITGYGYTF,TGCGCCAGCAGCCAAATTACAGGGTACGGCTACACCTTC
TRBV7-2,TRBJ2-1,15,TRBD1,-,CASSSDRGHNNEQFF,TGTGCCAGCAGCTCGGACAGGGGGCACAACAATGAGCAGTTCTTC
TRBV27,TRBJ2-3,13,-,-,CASSFLETDTQYF,-
TRBV7-9,TRBJ2-5,19,TRBD2,-,CASSPLAGVIIGGGETQYF,TGTGCCAGCAGCCCACTAGCGGGAGTAATTATTGGGGGGGGAGAGACCCAGTACTTC
TRBV19,TRBJ1-5,15,-,few,CASTEPASSWQPQHF,TGTGCCAGTACCGAACCCGCCTCCTCATGGCAGCCCCAGCATTTT
TRBV19,TRBJ1-2,15,-,-,CASSIDMAAVYGYTF,TGTGCCAGTAGTATAGATATGGCGGCAGTCTATGGCTACACCTTC
TRBV2,TRBJ1-1,15,-,once,CASSGSRVRDTEAFF,TGTGCCAGCAGTGGAAGCAGGGTTCGTGACACTGAAGCTTTCTTT
TRBV19,TRBJ1-2,14,-,-,CASSGVDSFHGYTF,TGTGCCAGTAGTGGGGTGGACAGTTTCCATGGCTACACCTTC